Listed below are T cell receptor beta chains from one sample, sequenced in a study of blood T cell repertoires in COVID-19. Clones were sequenced by immunoSEQ multiplex PCR, and TCRdb holds only the in-frame ones, with some missing. The sample records around 62,000 clones, roughly 83% being singletons. Sequencing input: peripheral blood. The source of these receptors is a man aged 50 to 60 with active COVID-19. The CDR3 runs from the conserved cysteine through the conserved F or W. The D gene is left open where the match is weak. Size is stated for part of the rows, as once, few or many counts, or as a class when the clone is expanded.

d_call,j_call,v_call,clone_size,cdr3_aa,cdr3_nt
TRBD1,TRBJ2-1,TRBV13,-,CASSFTGGAYNEQFF,TGTGCCAGCAGCTTTACAGGGGGAGCCTACAATGAGCAGTTCTTC
TRBD2,TRBJ2-1,TRBV6-1,once,CASSGGTSGRGLREQFF,TGTGCCAGCAGTGGTGGGACTAGCGGGAGGGGCCTTCGGGAGCAGTTCTTC
TRBD1,TRBJ2-3,TRBV6-6,-,CASSQGQGATQYF,TGTGCCAGCAGCCAGGGACAGGGAGCTACGCAGTATTTT
TRBD2,TRBJ2-7,TRBV27,-,CASSSGAAVLAGGPSKQYF,TGTGCCAGCAGTTCAGGGGCGGCGGTGTTAGCGGGAGGGCCGTCGAAGCAGTACTTC
-,TRBJ2-7,TRBV30,-,CAWSEMRGSAYEQYF,TGTGCCTGGAGTGAAATGAGGGGGTCTGCCTACGAGCAGTACTTC
-,TRBJ2-1,TRBV28,-,CASPNSYNEQFF,TGTGCCAGCCCAAACTCCTACAATGAGCAGTTCTTC
-,TRBJ2-1,TRBV5-1,medium-sized,CASSLQDYNEQFF,TGCGCCAGCAGCTTGCAGGACTACAATGAGCAGTTCTTC
-,TRBJ2-2,TRBV5-1,-,CASSLTGAAGELFF,TGCGCCAGCAGCTTGACAGGTGCGGCCGGGGAGCTGTTTTTT
-,TRBJ2-7,TRBV4-1,-,CASSYGMDLSSYEQYF,TGCGCCAGCAGCTACGGAATGGACTTAAGCTCCTACGAGCAGTACTTC
TRBD1,TRBJ2-5,TRBV7-2,-,CASSPGTGVSVTQYF,TGTGCCAGCAGCCCCGGGACAGGGGTATCAGTGACCCAGTACTTC
-,TRBJ2-7,TRBV4-1,-,CASRPQGDTGEQYF,TGCGCCAGCCGTCCTCAAGGGGACACCGGGGAGCAGTACTTC
-,TRBJ1-2,TRBV7-2,-,CASSLGGGGLNYGYTF,TGTGCCAGCAGCTTAGGTGGTGGAGGGCTTAACTATGGCTACACCTTC
-,TRBJ2-7,TRBV7-2,-,CASSLIHQRWAEEQYF,TGTGCCAGCAGCCTAATACACCAAAGGTGGGCCGAAGAGCAGTACTTC
-,TRBJ1-2,TRBV30,-,CAWSLSTGQSSGYTF,TGTGCCTGGAGCCTATCCACAGGGCAGTCCTCCGGCTACACCTTC
TRBD2,TRBJ2-3,TRBV4-3,-,CASSQGGLVTDTQYF,TGCGCCAGCAGCCAAGGGGGACTAGTTACAGATACGCAGTATTTT
TRBD1,TRBJ1-3,TRBV5-1,-,CASSLEGATGNTIYF,TGCGCCAGCAGCTTGGAGGGGGCCACTGGAAACACCATATATTTT
-,TRBJ1-1,TRBV5-1,-,CASSRGSTGGTEAFF,TGCGCCAGCAGTCGTGGCTCGACTGGAGGAACTGAAGCTTTCTTT
-,TRBJ2-2,TRBV7-9,-,CASSLGRSGTGELFF,TGTGCCAGCAGCTTAGGTCGGTCGGGGACCGGGGAGCTGTTTTTT
TRBD1,TRBJ2-4,TRBV15,-,CATSRERTGKNIQYF,TGTGCCACCAGCAGAGAGCGGACAGGGAAAAACATTCAGTACTTC
-,TRBJ2-3,TRBV10-3,-,CAIRRQDTDTQYF,TGTGCCATCAGGAGACAAGACACAGATACGCAGTATTTT
-,TRBJ2-2,TRBV14,-,CASSHVNTGELFF,TGTGCCAGCAGCCACGTAAACACCGGGGAGCTGTTTTTT
TRBD2,TRBJ2-5,TRBV3-1/TRBV3-2,-,CASSQQSSGRKKETQYF,TGTGCCAGCAGCCAACAAAGTAGCGGGAGGAAGAAAGAGACCCAGTACTTC
-,TRBJ1-2,TRBV7-2,-,CASSLEGGVAHLDGYTF,TGTGCCAGCAGCCTAGAAGGGGGAGTCGCCCACTTGGATGGCTACACCTTC
-,TRBJ2-5,TRBV6-5,-,CASSPQGQETQYF,TGTGCCAGCAGTCCCCAGGGGCAAGAGACCCAGTACTTC
-,TRBJ1-5,TRBV21-1,-,CAGSWRRFQPQHF,TGTGCCGGGTCCTGGAGGCGGTTTCAGCCCCAGCATTTT
-,TRBJ2-2,TRBV2,-,CASSPGLNTGELFF,TGTGCCAGCAGCCCGGGACTGAACACCGGGGAGCTGTTTTTT
-,TRBJ1-5,TRBV30,-,CAWSGGPTHLRNQPQHF,TGTGCCTGGAGTGGAGGGCCGACACACTTGAGGAATCAGCCCCAGCATTTT
-,TRBJ1-6,TRBV6-6,-,CASSSLHSNRVPPLHF,TGTGCCAGCAGTTCCTTGCATTCCAACAGGGTCCCACCCCTCCACTTT
TRBD1,TRBJ2-7,TRBV7-9,few,CASRQTPGQGLGGYEQYF,TGTGCCAGCAGGCAGACCCCGGGACAGGGGCTTGGCGGGTACGAGCAGTACTTC
-,TRBJ2-3,TRBV5-4,-,CASSFGRGAHFSSTDTQYF,TGTGCCAGCAGCTTTGGCAGGGGCGCTCATTTTTCCAGCACAGATACGCAGTATTTT
TRBD1,TRBJ2-3,TRBV12-5,-,CASGLTGTGMFPDTQYF,TGTGCTAGTGGTTTGACCGGGACAGGGATGTTTCCAGATACGCAGTATTTT
TRBD2,TRBJ2-5,TRBV5-1,once,CASSLESSGRGGETQYF,TGCGCCAGCAGCTTGGAGTCTAGCGGGAGGGGCGGAGAGACCCAGTACTTC
-,TRBJ1-5,TRBV6-2/TRBV6-3,-,CASSYQYVNQPQHF,TGTGCCAGCAGTTACCAGTACGTCAATCAGCCCCAGCATTTT
-,TRBJ1-1,TRBV6-5,-,CASSYSPSYTEAFF,TGTGCCAGCAGTTACTCACCAAGCTACACTGAAGCTTTCTTT
-,TRBJ1-1,TRBV5-5,few,CASSSLGGTSEAFF,TGTGCCAGCAGCTCCCTGGGGGGTACTTCAGAAGCTTTCTTT
-,TRBJ1-6,TRBV6-5,-,CASMDSSASPLHF,TGTGCCAGCATGGACAGCTCAGCCTCACCCCTCCACTTT
-,TRBJ2-3,TRBV5-1,-,CASSLAGHPTDTQYF,TGCGCCAGCAGCTTGGCAGGTCACCCGACGGATACGCAGTATTTT
-,TRBJ2-6,TRBV24-1,-,CATSDSRATGANVLTF,TGTGCCACCAGTGATTCCAGGGCCACTGGGGCCAACGTCCTGACTTTC
TRBD1,TRBJ2-3,TRBV2,-,CASRVTGGPGDTQYF,TGTGCCAGCAGGGTCACAGGGGGACCGGGAGATACGCAGTATTTT
TRBD2,TRBJ2-2,TRBV3-1/TRBV3-2,-,CASSQGGLAGGRTGELFF,TGTGCCAGCAGCCAAGGGGGACTAGCGGGAGGTCGGACCGGGGAGCTGTTTTTT
TRBD1,TRBJ2-2,TRBV6-5,-,CASSPTGETGELFF,TGTGCCAGCAGCCCAACAGGGGAAACCGGGGAGCTGTTTTTT
TRBD1,TRBJ1-2,TRBV5-4,-,CASSGRQGANYGYTF,TGTGCCAGCAGCGGCCGACAGGGGGCTAACTATGGCTACACCTTC
-,TRBJ1-5,TRBV6-6,-,CASSLNGDQPQHF,TGTGCCAGCAGTCTCAACGGTGATCAGCCCCAGCATTTT
TRBD1,TRBJ2-7,TRBV6-5,-,CASSSPGTGTYEQYF,TGTGCCAGCAGTTCCCCCGGGACAGGGACCTACGAGCAGTACTTC
TRBD1,TRBJ1-2,TRBV9,-,CASSRGTVVGYTF,TGTGCCAGCAGCCGAGGGACAGTTGTTGGCTACACCTTC
TRBD2,TRBJ2-3,TRBV6-5,-,CASSYSSGGPPDTQYF,TGTGCCAGCAGTTACTCTAGCGGGGGACCGCCAGATACGCAGTATTTT
-,TRBJ1-2,TRBV5-6,-,CASSWGWGQKTDYGYTF,TGTGCCAGCAGCTGGGGGTGGGGGCAAAAGACCGACTATGGCTACACCTTC
-,TRBJ2-3,TRBV4-2,-,CASSQKRGGDTDTQYF,TGTGCCAGCAGCCAAAAGAGGGGGGGGGACACAGATACGCAGTATTTT
-,TRBJ1-1,TRBV7-2,few,CASSLSTGSARNTEAFF,TGTGCCAGCAGCTTATCAACAGGGAGTGCTAGAAACACTGAAGCTTTCTTT
-,TRBJ2-1,TRBV21-1,-,CATLMESSYNEQFF,TGTGCCACCCTTATGGAGTCGTCCTACAATGAGCAGTTCTTC
TRBD1,TRBJ2-2,TRBV4-1,-,CASRTLYATGNKLPGELFF,TGCGCCAGCAGGACACTCTACGCGACAGGGAACAAATTACCCGGGGAGCTGTTTTTT
-,TRBJ2-5,TRBV14,-,CASSHRKETQYF,TGTGCCAGCAGCCATAGAAAAGAGACCCAGTACTTC
-,TRBJ1-1,TRBV18,-,CASSPGGRVNTEAFF,TGTGCCAGCTCACCAGGAGGGAGGGTGAACACTGAAGCTTTCTTT
TRBD1,TRBJ1-6,TRBV9,-,CASRYGQGANSPLHF,TGTGCCAGCAGATACGGACAGGGGGCAAATTCACCCCTCCACTTT